One and the same sample provided the 21 T cell receptor beta chains below, sequenced in a study of blood T cell repertoires in COVID-19. Sequencing was performed with immunoSEQ multiplex PCR; in TCRdb, only in-frame clones are kept and a portion is missing. This table holds 350,000 to 550,000 clones, 85% to 90% found once. The sequenced sample was PBMCs or T cells enriched from blood (not recorded which). Source of these receptors: a man younger than 45 who had recovered from COVID-19.

The V call is TRBV9, the J call TRBJ1-1, with a weak D call TRBD1 (5 bases). Germline-derived CDR1 and CDR2 are SGDLS and YYNGEE. CDR3 length equals 15 residues. Trimming stripped 7 bases from V and 4 bases from J, with 20 bases between. The CDR3 region has the DNA TGTGCCAGCGAGGCCTGGGCAGGGCTTCGCACTGAAGCTTTCTTT. Translating it yields CASEAWAGLRTEAFF.

The CDR3 nucleotides read TGTGCCAGCAGTATTCAGGGTTCTACCTACGAGCAGTACTTC. It translates to CASSIQGSTYEQYF. The chain uses TRBV7-2 and TRBJ2-7, with D possibly TRBD1 on 5 matching bases. The CDR3 covers 14 residues. Germline loops: CDR1 SGHTA, CDR2 FQGNSA. V lost 6 bases and J lost 2, with 14 bases in between.

This chain uses TRBV3-1 (or the pseudogene TRBV3-2) with TRBJ1-4; 7 nucleotides align to TRBD1. Germline V lookup: CDR1 LGHDT, CDR2 YNNKEL (reference sequence). The CDR3 covers 15 residues. Trimming at V came to 1 base and at J to 7 bases, leaving 6 bases not matched to a gene. The CDR3 DNA sequence: TGTGCCAGCAGCCAAGGGGTAGGGGGCGGTGAAAAACTGTTTTTT. It is translated as CASSQGVGGGEKLFF.

This clone appeared a single time. V and J are TRBV6-5 and TRBJ2-7, with 9 bases lining up with TRBD2. Germline V lookup: CDR1 MNHEY, CDR2 SVGAGI. The V gene end was trimmed by 4 bases and the J gene end by 1 base; junction bases not matched to a gene: 5. The CDR3 extends over 15 amino acids. The CDR3 here is CASSSDSGSSYEQYF. In nucleotides, the CDR3 is TGTGCCAGCAGTTCGGATAGCGGGAGTTCCTACGAGCAGTACTTC.

The chain uses TRBV28 and TRBJ1-1; D is unresolved. Germline values: CDR1 MDHEN, CDR2 SYDVKM. V lost 1 base and J lost 6, with 12 bases in between. This CDR3 contains 14 residues. CDR3 loop: CASSLYPTVAEAFF. CDR3 DNA sequence: TGTGCCAGCAGTTTATATCCCACGGTGGCTGAAGCTTTCTTT.

The V and J genes are TRBV29-1 and TRBJ1-1, with a possible D match to TRBD1 (5 bases). Germline V gene sequence: CDR1 SQVTM, CDR2 ANQGSEA. The V end lost 5 bases, the J end lost 7 bases, and 11 bases lay between the germline ends. The CDR3 is made up of 11 amino acids. CDR3 sequence reads: CSVPRAHEAFF. The CDR3 DNA sequence: TGCAGCGTTCCCAGGGCTCATGAAGCTTTCTTT.

This sequence joins TRBV24-1 and TRBJ2-2, with TRBD1 matching 8 bases. With 7 bases clipped from V and 0 bases from J, the junction kept 0 bases outside the gene matches. CDR3 length equals 14 residues. CDR1 and CDR2 (germline): KGHDR, SFDVKD. As DNA, the CDR3 is TGTGCCACCAGGGGACAGGCGAACACCGGGGAGCTGTTTTTT. Protein sequence: CATRGQANTGELFF.

The rearrangement uses TRBV28 and TRBJ2-7; TRBD2 aligns across 9 bases. The germline V gene encodes CDR1 MDHEN and CDR2 SYDVKM. The CDR3 length is 15 residues. The trim removed 6 bases at V and 4 bases at J, leaving 10 bases unmatched. CDR3 region: CASRFRLAGSYEQYF. DNA of the CDR3: TGTGCCAGCAGGTTCCGGCTAGCGGGATCGTACGAGCAGTACTTC.

The rearrangement joins TRBV28 to TRBJ2-7, with D uncertain. The CDR3 totals 13 residues. The germline CDR1 and CDR2 sequences are MDHEN and SYDVKM. V was trimmed by 1 base and J by 2 bases, leaving 6 bases between them. The CDR3 DNA reads TGTGCCAGCAGTTTATTATATCCCTACGAGCAGTACTTC. Residues: CASSLLYPYEQYF. The variable domain in full, completed from reference TRBV28 and TRBJ2-7, reads DVKVTQSSRYLVKRTGEKVFLECVQDMDHENMFWYRQDPGLGLRLIYFSYDVKMKEKGDIPEGYSVSREKKERFSLILESASTNQTSMYLCASSLLYPYEQYFGPGTRLTVT.

CDR3 bases: TGTGCCACCAAACCTCTAAACTATGGCTACACCTTC. Residues: CATKPLNYGYTF. The chain joins TRBV28 to TRBJ1-2; D not certain. This CDR3 contains 12 residues. Trimming pared 10 bases from V and 2 bases from J, leaving 11 bases between. Germline V gene lookup returns CDR1 MDHEN and CDR2 SYDVKM.

The J gene is TRBJ2-3, the V gene TRBV5-1; D gene unclear. V lost 4 bases and J 6 bases, leaving 15 bases between the germline ends. This CDR3 spans 14 amino acids. CDR1 and CDR2 from the germline V gene are SGHRS and YFSETQ. The CDR3 reads CASSDPSIPDTQYF. CDR3 DNA: TGCGCCAGCAGCGATCCGAGCATCCCGGATACGCAGTATTTT.

This rearrangement joins TRBV10-2 to TRBJ2-7; 10 bases are a match to TRBD1. CDR1 WSHSY and CDR2 SAAADI come from the germline V gene. The CDR3 is 16 residues long. The junction had 12 bases not matched to a gene; V was cut back by 6 bases and J by 4 bases. The CDR3 is CASSKQTGQGWYEQYF. Written as DNA, the CDR3 is TGCGCCAGCAGCAAACAAACGGGACAGGGGTGGTACGAGCAGTACTTC.

The chain has TRBV2 and TRBJ1-1, with 8 bases aligning to TRBD1. The CDR3 length is 16 residues. The J segment lost 1 base and the V segment lost 5 bases, leaving 9 bases of the junction unmatched. Germline CDR1 SNHLY, CDR2 FYNNEI. The CDR3 protein is CASSRTGIGPNTEAFF. CDR3 coding DNA: TGTGCCAGCAGTCGGACAGGGATCGGTCCGAACACTGAAGCTTTCTTT.

V is TRBV15 and J is TRBJ1-3, with D possibly being TRBD1 (5 bases). Trimming shortened V by 5 bases and J by 2 bases, and 16 bases separated the two germline ends. Per the germline V gene, CDR1 is LNHNV and CDR2 is YYDKDF (reference sequence). This CDR3 has 16 residues. The CDR3 reads CATSRFLLGAGNTIYF. DNA of the CDR3: TGTGCCACCAGCCGCTTTCTTCTAGGGGCTGGAAACACCATATATTTT.

This chain joins TRBV29-1 and TRBJ2-3, with D possibly being TRBD2 (5 bases). Looked up from germline, CDR1 is SQVTM and CDR2 is ANQGSEA. This CDR3 has 13 amino acids. Trimming removed 3 bases at V and 4 bases at J, with 11 bases between. In nucleotides, the CDR3 is TGCAGCGTTGACCCGAGGGTGGCAGATACGCAGTATTTT. Amino acid sequence: CSVDPRVADTQYF.

CDR3 residues: CASSSIRYNEQFF. The CDR3 bases are TGTGCCAGCAGCAGCATCAGGTACAATGAGCAGTTCTTC. The V call is TRBV7-9, the J call TRBJ2-1; D not certain. This CDR3 comprises 13 residues. V was cut by 5 bases and J by 4 bases, with 9 bases left in between. Germline values: CDR1 SEHNR, CDR2 FQNEAQ (reference sequence).

This clone came up a few times. The chain carries TRBV28 and TRBJ1-1, with D possibly matching TRBD1 (5 bases). The V end was cut by 6 bases, the J end by 6 bases, with 14 bases between. Per germline, CDR1 MDHEN and CDR2 SYDVKM. The CDR3 covers 13 residues. DNA of the CDR3: TGTGCCAGCAGACCAGGGCAGTGGTCTGAAGCTTTCTTT. Residues: CASRPGQWSEAFF. The complete variable domain, with remaining parts taken from reference TRBV28 and TRBJ1-1, reads DVKVTQSSRYLVKRTGEKVFLECVQDMDHENMFWYRQDPGLGLRLIYFSYDVKMKEKGDIPEGYSVSREKKERFSLILESASTNQTSMYLCASRPGQWSEAFFGQGTRLTVV.

This clone has more than one count but fewer than ten. The gene calls are TRBV2 and TRBJ2-5, with a possible D match to TRBD1 (5 bases). The germline gives CDR1 SNHLY, CDR2 FYNNEI. CDR3 size: 13 residues. Deletions cut 3 bases from V and 5 bases from J, with 10 bases between. The CDR3 loop is CASSEAAGETQYF. In DNA form, the CDR3 reads TGTGCCAGCAGTGAGGCGGCAGGGGAGACCCAGTACTTC.

The V and J genes are TRBV14 and TRBJ1-1, with D possibly TRBD1 on 6 matching bases. CDR1 and CDR2 (germline): SGHDN, FVKESK. V was cut by 6 bases and J by 4 bases, with 12 bases left in between. The CDR3 loop spans 13 amino acids. CDR3: CASRVGQLTEAFF. The CDR3 DNA sequence: TGTGCCAGCAGGGTCGGACAGCTCACTGAAGCTTTCTTT. The full variable domain, in which reference TRBV14 and TRBJ1-1 provide the parts outside the CDR3, is EAGVTQFPSHSVIEKGQTVTLRCDPISGHDNLYWYRRVMGKEIKFLLHFVKESKQDESGMPNNRFLAERTGGTYSTLKVQPAELEDSGVYFCASRVGQLTEAFFGQGTRLTVV.

The rearrangement uses TRBV6-5 and TRBJ1-1; a weak D match, TRBD1 (6 bases). CDR3 size: 14 residues. Between the trimmed V and J ends, which lost 6 bases and 0 bases, there was a span of 11 bases. The germline V gene encodes CDR1 MNHEY and CDR2 SVGAGI. The CDR3 sequence: CASSTGTMNTEAFF. CDR3 bases: TGTGCCAGCAGCACCGGGACAATGAACACTGAAGCTTTCTTT.

The chain joins TRBV7-3 to TRBJ2-5, with D unresolved. This CDR3 region has 14 residues. V lost 2 bases and J 0 bases, leaving 7 bases between the germline ends. Germline V gene data show CDR1 as SGHTA and CDR2 as FQGTGA. CDR3 nucleotide sequence: TGTGCCAGCAGCTTAGACCGGGACCAAGAGACCCAGTACTTC. Its translation is CASSLDRDQETQYF.